This is a list of T cell receptor beta chains from one sample in a study of shared clonotypes between healthy human individuals. Sequencing was performed with immunoSEQ multiplex PCR; in TCRdb, only in-frame clones are kept and a portion is missing. The sample lists more than 850,000 clones; roughly 74% were seen once. Sequencing input: memory CD4+ T cells from PBMCs. The receptors shown here come from a man between 18 and 29 years old in good health. Some clones in this sample may be carry-over from other donors' samples. Both conserved end residues are part of each CDR3. D genes are given only for firm matches. A clone size is listed for some rows: how often the clone was seen (once, few, many), or a class if it is expanded.

clone_size j_call v_call d_call cdr3_aa cdr3_nt
- TRBJ2-3 TRBV7-3 - CASSLRVLGSRTDTQYF TGTGCCAGCAGCTTAAGAGTTTTGGGGAGCCGCACAGATACGCAGTATTTT
- TRBJ1-2 TRBV6-5 - CATTRRSAYGYTF TGTGCCACCACGAGGAGGTCTGCGTATGGCTACACCTTC
- TRBJ1-2 TRBV28 - CASSLSRYGYTF TGTGCCAGCAGTTTATCGCGATATGGCTACACCTTC
- TRBJ1-4 TRBV30 - CAWSVHGEKLFF TGTGCCTGGAGTGTACATGGTGAAAAACTGTTTTTT
- TRBJ2-2 TRBV15 TRBD2 CATSRGGLAGSGELFF TGTGCCACCAGCAGGGGTGGCCTAGCGGGATCCGGGGAGCTGTTTTTT
few TRBJ2-2 TRBV2 - CASSSARRSTGELFF TGTGCCAGCAGTTCTGCCCGGAGGAGCACCGGGGAGCTGTTTTTT
- TRBJ2-1 TRBV28 TRBD2 CASSEREVQFF TGTGCCAGCAGCGAGCGGGAGGTGCAGTTCTTC
- TRBJ1-4 TRBV7-8 - CASSLSGGSEKLFF TGTGCCAGCAGCCTCTCGGGGGGGAGCGAAAAACTGTTTTTT
- TRBJ2-3 TRBV23-1 - CAIGGDRTSTDTQYF TGCGCCATAGGGGGGGACAGGACGAGCACAGATACGCAGTATTTT
many TRBJ1-5 TRBV11-3 TRBD1 CASSLLTTGTGGNQPQHF TGTGCCAGCAGCTTATTGACGACCGGGACAGGGGGCAATCAGCCCCAGCATTTT
- TRBJ1-2 TRBV11-2 - CASRGSNYGYTF TGTGCCAGCAGGGGCAGTAACTATGGCTACACCTTC
- TRBJ2-3 TRBV27 TRBD1 CASSSQGGQGRPDTQYF TGTGCCAGCAGTTCCCAGGGGGGACAGGGTAGACCAGATACGCAGTATTTT
- TRBJ1-6 TRBV28 - CASSLSRNSPLHF TGTGCCAGCAGTTTAAGTCGTAATTCACCCCTCCACTTT
- TRBJ2-7 TRBV6-5 TRBD1 CASGTGSGGEQYF TGTGCCAGTGGGACAGGGTCCGGTGGGGAGCAGTACTTC
- TRBJ2-2 TRBV30 - CAWSVILGDTAAKNTGELFF TGTGCCTGGAGTGTCATCCTCGGGGACACCGCCGCCAAGAACACCGGGGAGCTGTTTTTT
- TRBJ2-7 TRBV4-3 TRBD1 CASSQFLQGARGEQYF TGCGCCAGCAGCCAGTTCCTGCAGGGGGCCCGAGGCGAGCAGTACTTC
- TRBJ2-7 TRBV5-3 - CARSLAGASRGFSYEQYF TGTGCCAGAAGCTTGGCCGGGGCGAGTAGGGGTTTCTCCTACGAGCAGTACTTC
- TRBJ2-2 TRBV4-2 TRBD2 CASSQVGASGDTGELFF TGTGCCAGCAGCCAAGTCGGTGCTAGCGGAGACACCGGGGAGCTGTTTTTT
- TRBJ2-2 TRBV5-5 TRBD1 CASSLRGGANTGELFF TGTGCCAGCAGCTTGAGAGGGGGCGCGAACACCGGGGAGCTGTTTTTT
once TRBJ2-7 TRBV7-9 - CASSLVGGLSAQGEQYF TGTGCCAGCAGCTTAGTTGGGGGGCTAAGCGCCCAGGGCGAGCAGTACTTC
- TRBJ2-7 TRBV5-1 TRBD1 CASSLGQARGEQYF TGCGCCAGCAGCCTGGGACAGGCCCGAGGCGAGCAGTACTTC
- TRBJ2-1 TRBV11-3 - CASSPPGRGNEQFF TGTGCCAGCAGCCCCCCGGGGCGGGGCAATGAGCAGTTCTTC
- TRBJ2-3 TRBV4-1 TRBD2 CASSHQKGGGNGRAGFAQYF TGCGCCAGCAGCCACCAAAAAGGAGGAGGGAACGGGAGGGCCGGATTCGCGCAGTATTTT
- TRBJ1-3 TRBV7-9 - CASSPGGDSGNTIYF TGTGCCAGCAGCCCCGGGGGGGACTCTGGAAACACCATATATTTT
- TRBJ2-1 TRBV2 TRBD2 CASRGGLAGVNEQFF TGTGCCAGCAGGGGGGGACTAGCGGGAGTGAATGAGCAGTTCTTC
- TRBJ2-5 TRBV7-2 - CASSSGQETQYF TGTGCCAGCAGCTCAGGACAAGAGACCCAGTACTTC
- TRBJ2-3 TRBV2 - CASSPVVPGEKDTQYF TGTGCCAGCAGTCCGGTCGTCCCAGGGGAAAAAGATACGCAGTATTTT
few TRBJ2-7 TRBV7-2 TRBD2 CASSFSSGRGGYEQYF TGTGCCAGCAGCTTCTCTAGCGGGAGGGGAGGCTACGAGCAGTACTTC
- TRBJ2-2 TRBV5-8 - CASSPGTTDSTGELFF TGTGCCAGCAGCCCCGGGACAACCGATAGCACCGGGGAGCTGTTTTTT
- TRBJ2-1 TRBV5-1 - CASRKVGTANEQFF TGCGCCAGCAGAAAAGTCGGGACGGCCAATGAGCAGTTCTTC
- TRBJ2-7 TRBV5-1 - CASSLGVDSYEQYF TGCGCCAGCAGCTTGGGGGTCGACTCCTACGAGCAGTACTTC
- TRBJ2-1 TRBV12-5 TRBD2 CASGKGTSGSLGDEQFF TGTGCTAGTGGGAAGGGGACTAGCGGGAGCCTAGGGGATGAGCAGTTCTTC
- TRBJ1-3 TRBV27 - CASSYGGSSGNTIYF TGTGCCAGCAGTTACGGGGGAAGCTCTGGAAACACCATATATTTT
- TRBJ1-1 TRBV7-2 - CASSPHMNTEAFF TGTGCCAGCAGCCCACATATGAACACTGAAGCTTTCTTT
- TRBJ2-1 TRBV27 - CASSLSGWTNEQFF TGTGCCAGCAGTTTATCGGGGTGGACTAATGAGCAGTTCTTC
once TRBJ2-3 TRBV7-9 - CASSLGQGLLTDTQYF TGTGCCAGCAGCTTAGGGCAGGGTCTCCTAACAGATACGCAGTATTTT
once TRBJ2-7 TRBV19 - CASSPQGRDSSGPSYEQYF TGTGCCAGTAGTCCACAGGGCCGAGATTCAAGCGGACCCTCCTACGAGCAGTACTTC
- TRBJ1-2 TRBV19 - CASQKTGTDNYGYTF TGTGCCAGCCAAAAGACCGGGACGGACAACTATGGCTACACCTTC
- TRBJ2-1 TRBV28 TRBD2 CASSSSGRGYNEQFF TGTGCCAGCAGTTCCAGCGGGAGGGGGTACAATGAGCAGTTCTTC
- TRBJ2-7 TRBV28 - CASSPGFRRGEQYF TGTGCCAGCAGTCCCGGCTTTCGGCGGGGCGAGCAGTACTTC
- TRBJ2-7 TRBV5-4 - CASRNGLSGRYEQYF TGTGCCAGCAGAAACGGACTATCGGGTCGCTACGAGCAGTACTTC
- TRBJ1-2 TRBV6-1 - CASSREGRIYGYTF TGTGCCAGCAGCCGAGAGGGACGGATCTATGGCTACACCTTC
- TRBJ1-1 TRBV7-9 TRBD1 CASTLRGQGGAEAFF TGTGCCAGCACTCTTAGGGGACAGGGCGGAGCAGAAGCTTTCTTT
- TRBJ2-5 TRBV7-1 - CASSLEAGGFETQYF TGTGCCAGCAGCTTAGAAGCAGGGGGGTTCGAGACCCAGTACTTC
- TRBJ2-7 TRBV7-9 TRBD2 CASSAIAGAYEQYF TGTGCCAGCAGCGCAATAGCGGGAGCCTACGAGCAGTACTTC
- TRBJ2-4 TRBV21-1 - CASSKEDKGVAQPPGAKNIQYF TGTGCCAGCAGCAAAGAGGATAAGGGAGTAGCGCAACCACCGGGAGCCAAAAACATTCAGTACTTC
- TRBJ2-6 TRBV6-1 - CAILRANVLTF TGTGCCATCCTGAGAGCCAACGTCCTGACTTTC
- TRBJ2-2 TRBV7-9 - CASSRDKTGELFF TGTGCCAGCAGCAGAGACAAAACCGGGGAGCTGTTTTTT
- TRBJ2-7 TRBV5-1 TRBD1 CASSLPGQGPGGEQYF TGCGCCAGCAGCTTACCGGGACAGGGCCCGGGGGGCGAGCAGTACTTC
- TRBJ2-7 TRBV11-3 TRBD2 CASSLAGGVDEQYF TGTGCCAGCAGCTTAGCGGGAGGGGTCGACGAGCAGTACTTC
- TRBJ2-4 TRBV5-4 - CASSLDLAKNIQYF TGTGCCAGCAGCTTGGACCTAGCCAAAAACATTCAGTACTTC
- TRBJ2-5 TRBV7-3 - CASSAGTALQETQYF TGTGCCAGCAGCGCGGGGACGGCACTCCAAGAGACCCAGTACTTC
- TRBJ1-5 TRBV15 - CATSRGIGSSQPQHF TGTGCCACCAGCAGAGGGATTGGGTCTAGTCAGCCCCAGCATTTT